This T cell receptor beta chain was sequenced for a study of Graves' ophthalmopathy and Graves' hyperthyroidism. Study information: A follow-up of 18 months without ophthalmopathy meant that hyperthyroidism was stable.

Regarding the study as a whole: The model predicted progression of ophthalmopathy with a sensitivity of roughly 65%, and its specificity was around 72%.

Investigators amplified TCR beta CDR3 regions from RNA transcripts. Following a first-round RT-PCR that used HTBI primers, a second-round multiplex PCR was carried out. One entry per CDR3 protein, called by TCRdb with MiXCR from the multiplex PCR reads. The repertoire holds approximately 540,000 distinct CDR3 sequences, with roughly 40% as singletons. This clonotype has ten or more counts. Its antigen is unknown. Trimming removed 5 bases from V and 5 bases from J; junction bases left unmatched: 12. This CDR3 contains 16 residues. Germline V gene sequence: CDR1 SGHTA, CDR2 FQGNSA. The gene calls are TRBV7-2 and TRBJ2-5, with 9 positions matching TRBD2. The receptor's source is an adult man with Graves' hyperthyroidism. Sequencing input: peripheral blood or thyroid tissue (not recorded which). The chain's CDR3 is CASSPGTSLSSETQYF. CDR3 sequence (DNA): TGTGCCAGCAGCCCTGGGACTAGCCTGAGTTCGGAGACCCAGTACTTC.